What follows are 4 T cell receptor beta chains derived from one specimen sequenced in a study of blood T cell repertoires in COVID-19. Produced via immunoSEQ multiplex PCR; TCRdb's table is partial and in-frame only. This sample has about 170,000 clones, with under 90% found just once. Sequences were obtained from peripheral blood. The receptors derive from a woman older than 75 with active or convalescent COVID-19.

This chain connects TRBV6-6 to TRBJ1-3; D possibly corresponds to TRBD1 (5 bases). Germline V gives CDR1 MNHNY, CDR2 SVGAGI (reference sequence). This CDR3 region has 14 residues. The ends were cut back, 5 bases at V and 4 bases at J, with 12 bases in the middle. The CDR3 coding sequence is TGTGCCAGCAGTGTGGGGCAGGGCGGAAACACCATATATTTT. Translation gives CASSVGQGGNTIYF.

The V and J genes are TRBV6-5 and TRBJ1-1; no definite D call. V lost 7 bases to trimming and J lost 5 bases, with 14 bases between them. CDR3 size: 13 residues. Looked up from germline, CDR1 is MNHEY and CDR2 is SVGAGI. The CDR3 region is CASTPRIETEAFF. The CDR3 coding sequence is TGTGCCAGCACGCCGAGGATAGAAACTGAAGCTTTCTTT.

The chain recombines TRBV19 with TRBJ2-7, with D perhaps matching TRBD2 (5 bases). This CDR3 has 13 amino acids. V was cut by 6 bases and J by 3 bases, with 12 bases left in between. Germline V lookup: CDR1 LNHDA, CDR2 SQIVND (reference sequence). CDR3 protein: CASSAVGVYEQYF. For the CDR3, the DNA is TGTGCCAGTAGCGCGGTCGGGGTCTACGAGCAGTACTTC.

This clone was picked up a small number of times. The chain employs TRBV5-5 and TRBJ1-5; D gene unclear. V lost 0 bases and J lost 4, with 8 bases in between. The V gene's germline CDR1 is SGHKS and CDR2 YYEKEE (reference sequence). The CDR3 runs 14 residues. The CDR3 DNA reads as TGTGCCAGCAGCTTGGACATATGGAATCAGCCCCAGCATTTT. This codes for CASSLDIWNQPQHF.